The 16 T cell receptor beta chains listed next were all sequenced from one sample in a study of T cell clonality in common variable immunodeficiency. Produced via immunoSEQ multiplex PCR; TCRdb's table is partial and in-frame only. The sample presents 45,000 to 55,000 clones, none singletons. Sequenced material: peripheral blood mononuclear cells. The receptors originated from a person aged 18 to 75 in good health.

This clone was picked up a small number of times. The read gets to within 3 residues of the CDR3 end, and the germline J gene fills in the rest. The V gene is TRBV19, the J gene TRBJ2-5; 10 bases match TRBD2. The CDR3 contains 16 residues. The ends lost 0 bases at V and 2 bases at J; junction bases unmatched: 3. CDR1 and CDR2 from the germline V gene are LNHDA and SQIVND (reference sequence). CDR3 protein: CASSIETSGQQETQYF. The CDR3 DNA, read in part, is TGTGCCAGTAGTATAGAGACTAGCGGGCAACAAGAGACC.

This clone was picked up many times. The missing CDR3 end, 3 residues past where the read stops, is filled in from the germline J gene. The chain links TRBV10-3 to TRBJ2-7, with TRBD1 matching over 8 bases. Germline CDR1 ENHRY, CDR2 SYGVKD. V gave up 3 bases and J gave up 3 bases; unmatched junction bases: 7. CDR3 length equals 15 residues. The CDR3 loop is CAISDPDRAGYEQYF. The covered CDR3 bases are TGTGCCATCAGTGACCCGGACAGGGCCGGCTACGAG.

This clone was recorded at least ten times. The read terminates 3 residues ahead of where the CDR3 ends, so the germline J gene completes it. The chain is built from TRBV28 and TRBJ1-1; 8 positions agree with TRBD1. CDR1 is MDHEN, CDR2 SYDVKM, per germline. The CDR3 length is 15 residues. Germline trimming cut 10 bases from V and 0 bases from J; bases unmatched to any gene: 10. CDR3 amino acids: CATVTRDRLNTEAFF. The covered CDR3 bases are TGTGCCACCGTAACCCGGGACAGGCTGAACACTGAA.

This clone was detected a few times. Read sequence stops 3 residues before the CDR3 end, and the germline J gene provides the missing end. The V call is TRBV5-1, the J call TRBJ2-1; TRBD2 matches at 9 bases. The germline V gene encodes CDR1 SGHRS and CDR2 YFSETQ. The CDR3 loop spans 17 amino acids. Trimming took 4 bases from V and 8 from J; bases not matched to a gene: 16. Partial CDR3 DNA: TGCGCCAGCAGCGCCATCGAGGGTAGCGGGAGAATCGATGAG. Translation: CASSAIEGSGRIDE. The complete CDR3 reads CASSAIEGSGRIDEQFF. Using reference TRBV5-1 and TRBJ2-1 for the parts outside the CDR3, the full variable domain is KAGVTQTPRYLIKTRGQQVTLSCSPISGHRSVSWYQQTPGQGLQFLFEYFSETQRNKGNFPGRFSGRQFSNSRSEMNVSTLELGDSALYLCASSAIEGSGRIDEQFFGPGTRLTVL.

Many counts were recorded for this clone. Sequencing ends 3 residues short of the CDR3 end; the germline J gene provides the rest. The V gene is TRBV6-2 or TRBV6-3, the J gene TRBJ2-2, with a possible D match to TRBD1 (6 bases). CDR3 length: 15 residues. Trimming stripped 2 bases from V and 7 bases from J, with 14 bases between. Germline CDR1 reads MNHEY; CDR2 reads SVGEGT. The CDR3 protein is CASSYRDTKGGELFF. Incomplete CDR3 DNA: TGTGCCAGCAGTTACCGGGACACCAAGGGCGGGGAG.

In its sample, this clone was seen many times. The sequence runs out 3 residues before the end of the CDR3; the remainder is reconstructed from the germline J gene. The chain recombines TRBV2 with TRBJ2-7; D call uncertain. V was trimmed by 3 bases and J by 4 bases, leaving 10 bases between them. The CDR3 covers 13 residues. Germline CDR1 SNHLY, CDR2 FYNNEI. CDR3 loop: CASSEDRVYEQYF. The part of the CDR3 DNA that was read is TGTGCCAGCAGTGAGGATCGGGTTTACGAG.

This clone was detected many times. The CDR3 spells CASSLVQEDEAFF. The CDR3 DNA, read in part, is TGTGCCAGCAGCTTAGTCCAGGAAGATGAA. V usage is TRBV5-4 and J usage is TRBJ1-1; D gene unclear. The read terminates 3 residues ahead of where the CDR3 ends, so the germline J gene completes it. V was cut by 2 bases and J by 7 bases, with 12 bases left in between. The CDR3 has 13 amino acids. Per germline, CDR1 SGHNT and CDR2 YYREEE (reference sequence).

There are many counts of this clone. The CDR3 end falls 3 residues outside the read, so it is completed with the germline J gene. Other DNA sequences in the sample encode the same CDR3. The gene calls are TRBV20-1 and TRBJ2-5, with 11 positions matching TRBD2. The CDR3 consists of 13 residues. V gave up 5 bases and J gave up 5 bases; unmatched junction bases: 4. The germline V gene has CDR1 DFQATT and CDR2 SNEGSKA (reference sequence). The CDR3: CSADGLAGETQYF. The sequenced part of the CDR3 DNA is TGCAGTGCTGACGGACTAGCGGGTGAGACC.

This clone came up many times. Read sequence stops 3 residues before the CDR3 end, and the germline J gene provides the missing end. This chain uses TRBV11-2 with TRBJ1-4, with 7 bases fitting TRBD1. Germline trimming cut 5 bases from V and 7 bases from J; bases unmatched to any gene: 4. This CDR3 contains 13 residues. Germline loops: CDR1 SGHAT, CDR2 FQNNGV. The CDR3: CASSLGQLEKLFF. The part of the CDR3 DNA that was read is TGTGCCAGCAGCCTGGGACAGCTTGAAAAA.

Details on this clone: Read coverage stops 3 residues before the CDR3 terminus; the germline J gene supplies the remainder. The rearrangement links TRBV5-1 to TRBJ2-7; 8 bases agree with TRBD2. J gave up 3 bases and V 0 bases, and 8 bases lay outside the gene matches. Per germline, CDR1 SGHRS and CDR2 YFSETQ. The CDR3 totals 16 residues. CDR3 amino acids: CASSLDSGTKHYEQYF. The covered CDR3 bases are TGCGCCAGCAGCTTGGATAGCGGGACTAAGCACTACGAG.

This clone was recorded many times. Read data end 3 residues before the CDR3 end; the end is taken from the germline J gene. The V gene is TRBV13, the J gene TRBJ1-3, with D possibly TRBD1 on 5 matching bases. CDR3 length: 15 residues. Looked up from germline, CDR1 is PRHDT and CDR2 is FYEKMQ (reference sequence). The V and J ends lost 5 bases and 2 bases respectively, with 13 bases between them. The CDR3 is CASSRMGGAGNTIYF. Incomplete CDR3 DNA: TGTGCCAGCAGCCGAATGGGGGGGGCTGGAAACACC.

Ten or more counts support this clone. CDR3 in amino acids: CASSIDILEAFF. The CDR3 DNA, read in part, is TGTGCCAGCAGTATTGACATACTTGAA. V gene TRBV2 combines with J gene TRBJ1-1, with no clear D. The CDR3 end lies 3 residues beyond the end of the read and is filled in from the germline J gene. CDR3 length equals 12 residues. Trimming took 5 bases from V and 7 from J, leaving 11 bases between them. Looked up from germline, CDR1 is SNHLY and CDR2 is FYNNEI.

This clone was observed many times. The read comes to an end 3 residues before the CDR3 does, leaving the germline J gene to fill in the end. The chain couples TRBV20-1 to TRBJ2-7; 10 nucleotides line up with TRBD2. V shed 8 bases, J shed 2 bases, and the junction held 12 bases outside the gene matches. The CDR3 contains 15 residues. Germline loops: CDR1 DFQATT, CDR2 SNEGSKA (reference sequence). The covered CDR3 bases are TGCAGTCCCTTGAGGACTAGCGGAGCTCCCTACGAG. This translates into CSPLRTSGAPYE. The full-length CDR3 reads as CSPLRTSGAPYEQYF.

This clone was seen at least ten times. The DNA ends 3 residues before the CDR3 does, and the rest of the CDR3 is filled in from the germline J gene. The sample contains more than one DNA sequence encoding this CDR3. V and J are TRBV5-1 and TRBJ2-7; 7 positions agree with TRBD1. The CDR3 consists of 15 residues. Germline CDR1 is SGHRS and CDR2 is YFSETQ. The V segment lost 0 bases and the J segment 1 base; nucleotides outside the gene matches: 4. The CDR3 protein is CASSLGTGSSYEQYF. The sequenced CDR3 bases are TGCGCCAGCAGCTTGGGGACAGGATCTTCCTACGAG.

This clone was found many times. Sequencing ends 3 residues short of the CDR3 end; the germline J gene provides the rest. V usage is TRBV5-1 and J usage is TRBJ1-1; TRBD1 matches at 9 bases. The V segment lost 0 bases and the J segment 5 bases; nucleotides outside the gene matches: 5. Per the germline V gene, CDR1 is SGHRS and CDR2 is YFSETQ. The CDR3 loop spans 15 amino acids. CDR3 loop: CASSLEQGALTEAFF. CDR3 DNA (partial): TGCGCCAGCAGCTTGGAACAGGGGGCGCTGACTGAA.

This clone was seen repeatedly, ten times or more. The CDR3 sequence is CASSRQGSNSPLHF. The sequenced part of the CDR3 DNA is TGTGCCAGCTCGCGACAGGGGAGCAATTCACCC. The V gene is TRBV18, the J gene TRBJ1-6; 8 bases match TRBD1. The CDR3 goes on 3 residues after the read ends, and that part is filled in from the germline J gene. Germline V gene sequence: CDR1 KGHSH, CDR2 LQKENI. This CDR3 is 14 amino acids long. Losses at the gene ends were 6 bases for V and 7 bases for J; bases not matched to a gene: 5.